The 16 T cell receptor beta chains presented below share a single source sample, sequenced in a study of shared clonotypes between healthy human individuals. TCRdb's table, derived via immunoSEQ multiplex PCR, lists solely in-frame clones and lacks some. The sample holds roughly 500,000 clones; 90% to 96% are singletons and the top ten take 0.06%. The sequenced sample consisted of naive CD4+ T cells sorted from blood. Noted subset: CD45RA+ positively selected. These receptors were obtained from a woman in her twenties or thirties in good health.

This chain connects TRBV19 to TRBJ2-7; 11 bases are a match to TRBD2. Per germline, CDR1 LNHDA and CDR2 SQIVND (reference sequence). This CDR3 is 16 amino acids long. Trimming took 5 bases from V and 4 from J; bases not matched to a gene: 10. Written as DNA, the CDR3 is TGTGCCAGTAGTGGCCTAGCGGGAGGATCGCGGTACGAGCAGTACTTC. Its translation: CASSGLAGGSRYEQYF.

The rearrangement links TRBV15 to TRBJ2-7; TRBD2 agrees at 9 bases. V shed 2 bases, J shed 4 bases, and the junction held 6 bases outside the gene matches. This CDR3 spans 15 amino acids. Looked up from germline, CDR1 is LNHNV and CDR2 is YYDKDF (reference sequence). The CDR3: CATSRKTSGRYEQYF. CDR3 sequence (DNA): TGTGCCACCAGCAGAAAAACTAGCGGGCGTTACGAGCAGTACTTC.

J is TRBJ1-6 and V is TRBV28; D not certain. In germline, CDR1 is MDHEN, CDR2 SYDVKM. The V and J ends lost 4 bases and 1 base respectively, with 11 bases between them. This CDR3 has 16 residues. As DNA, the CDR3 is TGTGCCAGCAGTTCTGGTGGTGGGTCCTATAATTCACCCCTCCACTTT. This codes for CASSSGGGSYNSPLHF. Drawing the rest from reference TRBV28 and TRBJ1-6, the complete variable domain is DVKVTQSSRYLVKRTGEKVFLECVQDMDHENMFWYRQDPGLGLRLIYFSYDVKMKEKGDIPEGYSVSREKKERFSLILESASTNQTSMYLCASSSGGGSYNSPLHFGNGTRLTVT.

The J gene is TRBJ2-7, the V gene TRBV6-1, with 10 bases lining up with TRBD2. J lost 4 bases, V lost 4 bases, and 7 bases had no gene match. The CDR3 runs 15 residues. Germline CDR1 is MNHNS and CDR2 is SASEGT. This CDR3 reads CASSVSGRDLYEQYF. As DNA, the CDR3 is TGTGCCAGCAGTGTGAGCGGGAGGGATCTTTACGAGCAGTACTTC.

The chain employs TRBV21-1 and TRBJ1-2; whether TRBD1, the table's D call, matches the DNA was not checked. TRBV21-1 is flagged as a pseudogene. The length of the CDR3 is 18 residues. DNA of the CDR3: TGTGCCAGCAGCAAAGAGCTGACAAGATTACACAGGGGGAATGGCTACACCTTC. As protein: CASSKELTRLHRGNGYTF.

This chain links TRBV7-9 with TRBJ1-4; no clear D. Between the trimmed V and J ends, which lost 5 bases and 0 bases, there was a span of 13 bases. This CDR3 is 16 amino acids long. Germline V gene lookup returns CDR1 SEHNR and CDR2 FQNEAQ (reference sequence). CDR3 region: CASSLGQPATNEKLFF. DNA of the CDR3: TGTGCCAGCAGCCTAGGGCAACCGGCAACTAATGAAAAACTGTTTTTT. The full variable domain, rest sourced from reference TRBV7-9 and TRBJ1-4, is DTGVSQNPRHKITKRGQNVTFRCDPISEHNRLYWYRQTLGQGPEFLTYFQNEAQLEKSRLLSDRFSAERPKGSFSTLEIQRTEQGDSAMYLCASSLGQPATNEKLFFGSGTQLSVL.

DNA for the CDR3: TGTGCCAGCAGCAACGACAGGGGCCGTTACAATGAGCAGTTCTTC. Its translation: CASSNDRGRYNEQFF. The chain employs TRBV6-5 and TRBJ2-1, with 8 bases aligning to TRBD1. V was pared by 6 bases and J by 4 bases, with 8 bases of the junction left unmatched. From germline, CDR1 is MNHEY and CDR2 SVGAGI. CDR3 length: 15 residues.

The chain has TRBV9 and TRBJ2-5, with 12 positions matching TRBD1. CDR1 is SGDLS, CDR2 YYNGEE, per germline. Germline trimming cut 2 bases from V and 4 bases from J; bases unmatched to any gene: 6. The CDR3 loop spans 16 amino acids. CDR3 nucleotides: TGTGCCAGCAGCGTCTCCGGGACAGGGGGCATAGAGACCCAGTACTTC. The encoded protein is CASSVSGTGGIETQYF. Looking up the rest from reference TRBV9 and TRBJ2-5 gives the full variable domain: DSGVTQTPKHLITATGQRVTLRCSPRSGDLSVYWYQQSLDQGLQFLIQYYNGEERAKGNILERFSAQQFPDLHSELNLSSLELGDSALYFCASSVSGTGGIETQYFGPGTRLLVL.

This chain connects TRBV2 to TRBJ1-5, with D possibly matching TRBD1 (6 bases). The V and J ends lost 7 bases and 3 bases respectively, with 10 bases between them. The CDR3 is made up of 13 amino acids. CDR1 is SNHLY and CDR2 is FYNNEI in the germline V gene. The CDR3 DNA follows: TGTGCCAGCAACGGGGGCGTCAATCAGCCCCAGCATTTT. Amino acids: CASNGGVNQPQHF.

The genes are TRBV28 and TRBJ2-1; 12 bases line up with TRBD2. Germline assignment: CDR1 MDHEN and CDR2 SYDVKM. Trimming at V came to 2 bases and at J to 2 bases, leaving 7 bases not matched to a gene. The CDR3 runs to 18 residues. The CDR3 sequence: CASSLASGRESAYNEQFF. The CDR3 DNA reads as TGTGCCAGCAGTTTAGCTAGCGGGAGGGAATCGGCCTACAATGAGCAGTTCTTC.

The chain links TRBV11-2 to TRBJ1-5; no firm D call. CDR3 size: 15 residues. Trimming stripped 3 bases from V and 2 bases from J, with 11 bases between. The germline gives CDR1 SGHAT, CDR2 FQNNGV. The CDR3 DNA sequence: TGTGCCAGCAGCTTTCGGGCCGGGGGCAATCAGCCCCAGCATTTT. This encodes CASSFRAGGNQPQHF.

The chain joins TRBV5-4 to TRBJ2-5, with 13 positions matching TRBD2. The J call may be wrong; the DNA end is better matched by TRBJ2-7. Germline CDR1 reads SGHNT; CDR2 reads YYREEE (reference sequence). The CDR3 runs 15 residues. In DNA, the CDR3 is TGTGCCAGCAGCCAAGGACTAGCGGGAGTCTACGAGCAGTACTTC. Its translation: CASSQGLAGVYEQYF.

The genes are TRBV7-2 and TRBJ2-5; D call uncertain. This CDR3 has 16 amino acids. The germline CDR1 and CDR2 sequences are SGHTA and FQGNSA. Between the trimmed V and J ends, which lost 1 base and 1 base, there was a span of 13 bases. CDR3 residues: CASSLVIWALQETQYF. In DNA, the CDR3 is TGTGCCAGCAGCTTAGTTATCTGGGCGCTCCAAGAGACCCAGTACTTC.

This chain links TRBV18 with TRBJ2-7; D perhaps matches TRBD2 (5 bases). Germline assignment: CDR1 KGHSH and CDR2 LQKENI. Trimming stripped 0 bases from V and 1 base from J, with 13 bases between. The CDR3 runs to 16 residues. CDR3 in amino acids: CASSPPTRSTSYEQYF. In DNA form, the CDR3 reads TGTGCCAGCTCACCACCTACTAGATCCACGTCCTACGAGCAGTACTTC.

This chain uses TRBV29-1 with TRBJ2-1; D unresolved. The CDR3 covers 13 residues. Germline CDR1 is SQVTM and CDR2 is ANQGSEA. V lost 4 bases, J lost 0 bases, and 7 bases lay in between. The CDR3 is CSVVEYSYNEQFF. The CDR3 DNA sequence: TGCAGCGTTGTGGAATACTCCTACAATGAGCAGTTCTTC.

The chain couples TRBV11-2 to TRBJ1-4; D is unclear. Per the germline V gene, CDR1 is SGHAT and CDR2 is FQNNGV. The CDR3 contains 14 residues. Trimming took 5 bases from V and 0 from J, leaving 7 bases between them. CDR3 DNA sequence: TGTGCCAGCAGCGAGATGGCAACTAATGAAAAACTGTTTTTT. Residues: CASSEMATNEKLFF. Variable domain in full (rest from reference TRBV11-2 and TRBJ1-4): EAGVAQSPRYKIIEKRQSVAFWCNPISGHATLYWYQQILGQGPKLLIQFQNNGVVDDSQLPKDRFSAERLKGVDSTLKIQPAKLEDSAVYLCASSEMATNEKLFFGSGTQLSVL.